This T cell receptor (beta chain) was sequenced for a study of blood T cell repertoires in COVID-19. Across the study: The study drew acute and convalescent COVID-19 samples from the United States, Italy and Spain. T cells, B-cell-depleted T cells, or PBMCs supplied cDNA or gDNA.

This CDR3 region has 15 residues. Germline values: CDR1 SNHLY, CDR2 FYNNEI. V shed 7 bases and J shed 2 bases, with 17 bases lying between them. Original processing methods: The assay estimated nucleated cells by amplifying reference gene primers. Produced via immunoSEQ multiplex PCR; TCRdb's table is partial and in-frame only. Clone size and the V and J calls come from that table; the DNA yielded D and trimming. The sample has roughly 190,000 clones; around 85% are singletons. The sample comprised peripheral blood. This chain links TRBV2 with TRBJ1-1; weak D call: TRBD1 (6 bases). The TCR comes from a man aged 25 to 40 with acute or convalescent COVID-19. CDR3 sequence reads: CASTLRTEINTEAFF. In DNA, the CDR3 is TGTGCCAGCACCTTAAGGACAGAGATCAACACTGAAGCTTTCTTT.